What follows are 13 T cell receptor beta chains derived from one specimen sequenced in a study of T cells in localized non-small cell lung cancer. TCRdb's copy holds only in-frame clones and misses some; the assay was immunoSEQ multiplex PCR. The repertoire has approximately 1,900 clones, 27% of them found once; the top ten carry about 14%. Sequencing was performed on lung tumor tissue, taken before any cancer treatment. The receptors derive from a woman aged 35 to 70 with stage I lung adenocarcinoma.

This clone occurred a few times. The rearrangement uses TRBV30 and TRBJ1-6; possibly TRBD1 for D (5 bases). The ends were cut back, 0 bases at V and 6 bases at J, with 12 bases in the middle. CDR1 GTSNPN and CDR2 SVGIG come from the germline V gene (reference sequence). The CDR3 length is 15 residues. The CDR3 reads CAWSVEGLSNSPLHF. CDR3 bases: TGTGCCTGGAGTGTAGAGGGGCTCTCTAATTCACCCCTCCACTTT.

This sequence joins TRBV5-1 and TRBJ1-1; D remains unclear. The CDR3 extends over 15 amino acids. The ends were cut back, 3 bases at V and 1 base at J, with 13 bases in the middle. Per germline, CDR1 SGHRS and CDR2 YFSETQ. The CDR3 sequence: CASSSGGAKNTEAFF. The DNA of the CDR3 is TGCGCCAGCAGCTCCGGAGGAGCCAAGAACACTGAAGCTTTCTTT.

J is TRBJ1-5 and V is TRBV10-3; possible D gene TRBD1, 6 bases. The CDR3 totals 15 residues. Germline assignment: CDR1 ENHRY and CDR2 SYGVKD. The V and J ends lost 10 bases and 1 base respectively, with 17 bases between them. The CDR3 DNA follows: TGTGCCAACCTACCAAGAGGGGGGAGCAATCAGCCCCAGCATTTT. Amino acid sequence: CANLPRGGSNQPQHF.

This clone has just a few counts. The chain recombines TRBV7-5 with TRBJ2-7; the table assigns TRBD2, which was not confirmed against the DNA. TRBV7-5 represents a pseudogene. This CDR3 comprises 15 residues. DNA of the CDR3: TGTGCCAGCAGCTCCTATAGCGGGAGCTCCTACGAGCAGTACTTC. This translates into CASSSYSGSSYEQYF.

Comments on this clone: Other DNA sequences within the sample encode an identical CDR3. This chain links TRBV30 with TRBJ1-3; 7 bases are shared with TRBD1. In germline, CDR1 is GTSNPN, CDR2 SVGIG (reference sequence). The CDR3 runs to 15 residues. After removal of 3 bases from V and 0 bases from J, the junction contained 5 bases not matched to a gene. Here the CDR3 reads CAWSRDSGSGNTIYF. Here the CDR3 DNA reads TGTGCCTGGAGCCGGGACAGTGGCTCTGGAAACACCATATATTTT.

By frequency in the sample, this clone is medium-sized. The chain recombines TRBV11-3 with TRBJ1-2; 11 bases map to TRBD1. The length of the CDR3 is 14 residues. V was pared by 5 bases and J by 6 bases, with 5 bases of the junction left unmatched. Germline assignment: CDR1 SGHNT and CDR2 YENEEA. CDR3 protein: CASSHPGQGDGYTF. The CDR3 nucleotides are TGTGCCAGCAGCCATCCGGGACAGGGGGATGGCTACACCTTC.

This clone showed up just a few times. The genes are TRBV2 and TRBJ1-2; maybe TRBD1 (6 bases). The germline V gene encodes CDR1 SNHLY and CDR2 FYNNEI. V dropped 2 bases and J dropped 9 bases, with 16 bases sitting between them. CDR3 size: 14 residues. The DNA for the CDR3 is TGTGCCAGCAGTGAAATACCGGACAGTAGGAGCTACACCTTC. Translating it yields CASSEIPDSRSYTF.

In its sample, this clone was seen a few times. The J gene is TRBJ2-1, the V gene TRBV12-5; 7 bases fit TRBD2. This CDR3 has 15 amino acids. Germline CDR1 LGHNT, CDR2 FRNRAP. The CDR3 DNA sequence: TGTGCCACCATCCGGATCTGGCGGGGGTACAATGAGCAGTTCTTC. Residues: CATIRIWRGYNEQFF. Full variable domain (missing parts from reference TRBV12-5 and TRBJ2-1): DARVTQTPRHKVTEMGQEVTMRCQPILGHNTVFWYRQTMMQGLELLAYFRNRAPLDDSGMPKDRFSAEMPDATLATLKIQPSEPRDSAVYFCATIRIWRGYNEQFFGPGTRLTVL.

The gene calls are TRBV14 and TRBJ2-1, with 9 bases fitting TRBD2. This CDR3 contains 16 residues. Unmatched junction bases numbered 4, after V lost 1 base and J lost 3 bases. Germline V gives CDR1 SGHDN, CDR2 FVKESK. The CDR3 DNA sequence: TGTGCCAGCAGCCAAGCACGACTAGCGGACTACAATGAGCAGTTCTTC. Translating gives CASSQARLADYNEQFF.

Relative to its sample, this clone is medium-sized. This rearrangement joins TRBV7-2 to TRBJ1-2; 7 bases map to TRBD1. The CDR3 totals 13 residues. The junction had 11 bases not matched to a gene; V was cut back by 6 bases and J by 10 bases. Germline V gene lookup returns CDR1 SGHTA and CDR2 FQGNSA. The CDR3 region is CASRDPGQRFYTF. CDR3 DNA: TGTGCCAGCAGGGATCCGGGACAGAGATTCTACACCTTC.

The chain is built from TRBV19 and TRBJ2-7, with 9 bases fitting TRBD1. Germline CDR1 reads LNHDA; CDR2 reads SQIVND (reference sequence). The CDR3 is 16 residues long. J gave up 2 bases and V 1 base, and 6 bases lay outside the gene matches. CDR3 residues: CASSIGGQGTTYEQYF. DNA of the CDR3: TGTGCCAGTAGTATAGGAGGACAGGGGACCACCTACGAGCAGTACTTC.

The chain combines TRBV14 with TRBJ2-1; 8 nucleotides line up with TRBD2. The J segment lost 10 bases and the V segment lost 4 bases, leaving 12 bases of the junction unmatched. Germline lookup yields CDR1 SGHDN and CDR2 FVKESK. This CDR3 has 15 residues. The CDR3 is CASSPPGLVIGEQFF. The CDR3 DNA follows: TGTGCCAGCAGCCCGCCGGGACTAGTCATTGGGGAGCAGTTCTTC.

This clone is medium-sized in the sample. The chain has TRBV9 and TRBJ2-7, with 9 positions matching TRBD1. This CDR3 region has 14 residues. CDR1 SGDLS and CDR2 YYNGEE come from the germline V gene. V trimming: 5 bases; J trimming: 4 bases; junction bases outside the gene matches: 7. The CDR3 loop is CASRKTGGSYEQYF. CDR3 nucleotides: TGTGCCAGCAGGAAGACAGGGGGTAGTTACGAGCAGTACTTC.